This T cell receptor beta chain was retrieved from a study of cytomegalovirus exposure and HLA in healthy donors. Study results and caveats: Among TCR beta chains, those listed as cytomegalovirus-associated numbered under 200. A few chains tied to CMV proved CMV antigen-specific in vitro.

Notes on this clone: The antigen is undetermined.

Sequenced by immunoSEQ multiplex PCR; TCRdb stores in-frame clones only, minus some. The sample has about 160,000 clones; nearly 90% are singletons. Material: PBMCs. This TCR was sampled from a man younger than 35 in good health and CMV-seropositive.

The CDR3: CASKWAQGTDTQYF. Here the CDR3 DNA reads TGTGCCAGCAAGTGGGCCCAAGGTACAGATACGCAGTATTTT. V usage is TRBV2 and J usage is TRBJ2-3; D gene unclear. Deletions cut 7 bases from V and 3 bases from J, with 14 bases between. The CDR3 is 14 residues long. Germline CDR1 is SNHLY and CDR2 is FYNNEI.